These 16 T cell receptor beta chains originate from one sample sequenced in a study of blood T cell repertoires in COVID-19. Some clones are missing from TCRdb's copy, which holds only in-frame ones; the method was immunoSEQ multiplex PCR. Here the sample spans approximately 350,000 clones, 83% being singletons. Sequencing was done on a sample of peripheral blood. These receptors all come from a man aged 25 to 40 with active or convalescent COVID-19.

The DNA of the CDR3 is TGTGCCAGCAGTGAAACAGTGAATTCACCCCTCCACTTT. Protein sequence: CASSETVNSPLHF. The genes are TRBV6-1 and TRBJ1-6; D remains unclear. Per germline, CDR1 MNHNS and CDR2 SASEGT. The CDR3 has 13 residues. V lost 2 bases, J lost 7 bases, and 6 bases lay in between.

This clone was observed a handful of times. The chain joins TRBV5-6 to TRBJ2-3, with 7 bases that match TRBD2. CDR3 length equals 14 residues. CDR1 and CDR2 from the germline V gene are SGHDT and YYEEEE. Germline trimming cut 0 bases from V and 3 bases from J; bases unmatched to any gene: 1. The CDR3 loop reads CASSLGGSTDTQYF. CDR3 bases: TGTGCCAGCAGCTTGGGCGGGAGTACAGATACGCAGTATTTT.

The rearrangement joins TRBV5-1 to TRBJ2-7; tentatively, D is TRBD1 (5 bases). This CDR3 has 14 residues. Germline assignment: CDR1 SGHRS and CDR2 YFSETQ. V was cut by 2 bases and J by 8 bases, with 17 bases left in between. CDR3 in amino acids: CASSLYSGQKQQYF. CDR3 sequence (DNA): TGCGCCAGCAGCTTATATTCCGGACAAAAGCAGCAGTACTTC.

The rearrangement joins TRBV7-3 to TRBJ1-2; 10 bases line up with TRBD1. CDR3 length: 19 residues. The V and J ends lost 5 bases and 8 bases, in that order; junction bases with no gene match: 23. In germline, CDR1 is SGHTA, CDR2 FQGTGA. The CDR3 loop is CASSLPRDPGQGKNEGYTF. In nucleotides, the CDR3 is TGTGCCAGCAGCCTCCCGCGGGATCCGGGACAGGGGAAAAATGAGGGCTACACCTTC.

The rearrangement uses TRBV10-2 and TRBJ1-3; D is perhaps TRBD1 (5 bases). The V end lost 3 bases, the J end lost 0 bases, and 12 bases lay between the germline ends. The CDR3 length is 16 residues. In germline, CDR1 is WSHSY, CDR2 SAAADI. The CDR3 nucleotides read TGCGCCAGCAGTGACAGGGTCGGATTCTCTGGAAACACCATATATTTT. This codes for CASSDRVGFSGNTIYF.

The genes are TRBV24-1 and TRBJ1-2; no clear D gene. The germline V gene encodes CDR1 KGHDR and CDR2 SFDVKD. This CDR3 is 15 amino acids long. V gave up 4 bases and J gave up 4 bases, with 15 bases separating them. The CDR3 protein is CATSDSSEGGYGYTF. As DNA, the CDR3 is TGTGCCACCAGTGACTCGAGTGAGGGCGGCTATGGCTACACCTTC.

J is TRBJ2-5 and V is TRBV15, with TRBD1 identical over 7 bases. Unmatched junction bases numbered 8, after V lost 5 bases and J lost 5 bases. This CDR3 is 14 amino acids long. The germline V gene encodes CDR1 LNHNV and CDR2 YYDKDF (reference sequence). The CDR3 loop reads CATSRSTGVETQYF. The CDR3 nucleotides are TGTGCCACCAGCCGATCCACAGGGGTTGAGACCCAGTACTTC.

J is TRBJ1-5 and V is TRBV11-3; TRBD1 aligns across 12 bases. The CDR3 is made up of 15 amino acids. V shed 5 bases, J shed 7 bases, and the junction held 6 bases outside the gene matches. Germline CDR1 reads SGHNT; CDR2 reads YENEEA. CDR3 loop: CASSVTGTGGQPQHF. The CDR3 nucleotides read TGTGCCAGCAGCGTAACCGGGACAGGGGGCCAGCCCCAGCATTTT.

V and J are TRBV5-5 and TRBJ2-5, with a tentative D call TRBD1 (6 bases). The V end was cut by 4 bases, the J end by 5 bases, with 15 bases between. The CDR3 consists of 14 residues. CDR1 is SGHKS, CDR2 YYEKEE, per germline (reference sequence). DNA for the CDR3: TGTGCCAGCAGCCGCCGACAGGCCGTGGAGACCCAGTACTTC. Amino acid sequence: CASSRRQAVETQYF.

J is TRBJ2-5 and V is TRBV6-5; 14 nucleotides agree with TRBD2. The J segment lost 3 bases and the V segment lost 6 bases, leaving 3 bases of the junction unmatched. This CDR3 spans 15 amino acids. Per germline, CDR1 MNHEY and CDR2 SVGAGI. The CDR3 region has the DNA TGTGCCAGCAGCTCGACTAGCGGGGGGGAAGAGACCCAGTACTTC. As protein: CASSSTSGGEETQYF.

This clone was counted between two and nine times. The chain employs TRBV4-3 and TRBJ2-7, with 14 bases aligning to TRBD2. The germline gives CDR1 LGHNA, CDR2 YSLEER. This CDR3 spans 16 amino acids. V shed 5 bases and J 3 bases; nucleotides not matched to a gene: 6. CDR3 loop: CASSEGTSGSVYEQYF. For the CDR3, the DNA is TGCGCCAGCAGCGAAGGGACTAGCGGGAGTGTCTACGAGCAGTACTTC.

This clone was found a few times. CDR3 in amino acids: CASSLPLTGKSTEAFF. In DNA form, the CDR3 reads TGTGCCAGCAGCTTACCCCTGACAGGGAAGAGCACTGAAGCTTTCTTT. The rearrangement links TRBV7-3 to TRBJ1-1; 7 nucleotides align to TRBD1. V trimming: 2 bases; J trimming: 4 bases; junction bases outside the gene matches: 10. The CDR3 covers 16 residues. Per germline, CDR1 SGHTA and CDR2 FQGTGA.

This clone was seen a few times. The chain couples TRBV2 to TRBJ1-3; D is ambiguous. The CDR3 is made up of 17 amino acids. CDR1 and CDR2 (germline): SNHLY, FYNNEI. The germline V and J ends were trimmed by 5 bases and 0 bases, with 17 bases remaining between them. This CDR3 reads CASSRRSGMDSGNTIYF. In DNA, the CDR3 is TGTGCCAGCAGTCGGAGGAGCGGAATGGACTCTGGAAACACCATATATTTT.

The V gene is TRBV24-1, the J gene TRBJ1-5; 10 bases match TRBD1. V trimming: 5 bases; J trimming: 4 bases; junction bases outside the gene matches: 13. The CDR3 contains 18 residues. The germline gives CDR1 KGHDR, CDR2 SFDVKD. The CDR3, as DNA: TGTGCCACCAGTGCCGTTTCCGGGACAGGGGAAGGAAATCAGCCCCAGCATTTT. Translation: CATSAVSGTGEGNQPQHF.

The J gene is TRBJ1-2, the V gene TRBV9; weak D call: TRBD1 (5 bases). The CDR3 loop spans 14 amino acids. The germline gives CDR1 SGDLS, CDR2 YYNGEE. V was cut by 0 bases and J by 2 bases, with 8 bases left in between. CDR3 nucleotide sequence: TGTGCCAGCAGCGTAGGTAGGGGCAACTATGGCTACACCTTC. Amino acid sequence: CASSVGRGNYGYTF.

The rearrangement uses TRBV6-5 and TRBJ2-7; TRBD2 is a possible D gene (7 bases). The length of the CDR3 is 13 residues. The germline gives CDR1 MNHEY, CDR2 SVGAGI. CDR3 nucleotides: TGTGAAAGCAAGGGGGGGAGCTCCTACGAGCAGTACTTC. Encoded protein: CESKGGSSYEQYF.